A selection of T cell receptor beta chains follows, all from one sample in a study of OX40 agonist ivuxolimab in advanced cancers. This table comes from immunoSEQ multiplex PCR, and its TCRdb copy is limited to in-frame clones, with some not included. The table shows 50,000 to 75,000 clones, with 84% occurring only once. The specimen comprised CD4+ or CD8+ T cells sorted from blood, sampled in a trial of the OX40 agonist ivuxolimab. The receptors shown here come from an adult with an advanced solid tumor such as melanoma, head and neck, liver or kidney cancer. The CDR3 runs from the conserved cysteine through the conserved F or W. The D gene is left open where the match is weak. Size is stated for part of the rows, as once, few or many counts, or as a class when the clone is expanded.

TRBV25-1	-	-	TRBJ2-7	TGTGCCAGCAGTGAATATGGCCAGGGCTACGAGCAGTACTTC	CASSEYGQGYEQYF
TRBV7-9	-	-	TRBJ2-5	TGTGCCAGCAGCTCGAGACAACTCCGAGGAGAGACCCAGTACTTC	CASSSRQLRGETQYF
TRBV10-3	-	-	TRBJ2-3	TGTGCCATCTCGGGGGCGACTAGCAGAGCAGATACGCAGTATTTT	CAISGATSRADTQYF
TRBV7-9	-	-	TRBJ2-3	TGTGCCAGCAGCTTTAGCACAGATACGCAGTATTTT	CASSFSTDTQYF
TRBV5-1	-	-	TRBJ2-3	TGCGCCAGCAGCTTGATAAACGGCAGGGCCGAAGATACGCAGTATTTT	CASSLINGRAEDTQYF
TRBV28	TRBD1	-	TRBJ1-2	TGTGCCAGCAGACCAGACAGGGTCGGTGGCTACACCTTC	CASRPDRVGGYTF
TRBV6-6	-	-	TRBJ1-2	TGTGCCAGCAGTCCGGTAGGCTATGGCTACACCTTC	CASSPVGYGYTF
TRBV6-6	TRBD1	-	TRBJ2-2	TGTGCCAGCAGGCCTCCGGGACAGGACACCGGGGAGCTGTTTTTT	CASRPPGQDTGELFF
TRBV5-1	-	-	TRBJ2-1	TGCGCCAGCAGCGCATTACCAGGGATCTCCTACAATGAGCAGTTCTTC	CASSALPGISYNEQFF
TRBV5-1	-	-	TRBJ1-2	TGCGCCAGCAGCTTGAACGAGGGTCCCTATGGCTACACCTTC	CASSLNEGPYGYTF
TRBV5-6	-	-	TRBJ2-3	TGTGCCAGCAGCTTGGACCGGTTTACGCAGTATTTT	CASSLDRFTQYF
TRBV5-4	TRBD2	-	TRBJ2-5	TGTGCCAGCAGCTTGGGTCCGGGGGGGACCCAGTACTTC	CASSLGPGGTQYF
TRBV18	-	-	TRBJ1-2	TGTGCCAGCTCACCAGGGACAATGCACTATGGCTACACCTTC	CASSPGTMHYGYTF
TRBV7-9	-	-	TRBJ2-7	TGTGCCAGCAGCTCAATCGGCAGGGCCTACGAGCAGTACTTC	CASSSIGRAYEQYF
TRBV11-3	-	-	TRBJ1-1	TGTGCCAGCAGCTTAGCCGCTGAAGCTTTCTTT	CASSLAAEAFF
TRBV5-6	-	-	TRBJ1-3	TGTGCCAGCAGCTTGTGGCACAGCTCTGGAAACACCATATATTTT	CASSLWHSSGNTIYF
TRBV4-1	-	once	TRBJ2-1	TGCGCCAGCAGCCAGACAGGCTCTAGGATTTGGGAGCAGTTCTTC	CASSQTGSRIWEQFF
TRBV4-1	-	-	TRBJ1-1	TGCGCCAGCAGCCAAGATCGGAGGGGGATGACGAACACTGAAGCTTTCTTT	CASSQDRRGMTNTEAFF
TRBV30	-	-	TRBJ2-5	TGTGCCTTAGGGTTAGGAGAGACCCAGTACTTC	CALGLGETQYF
TRBV5-1	-	-	TRBJ1-4	TGCGCCAGCAGCTCACAGGGAGATAATGAAAAACTGTTTTTT	CASSSQGDNEKLFF
TRBV30	-	-	TRBJ1-5	TGTGCCTGGAGTGGCCAGTTTAGCAATCAGCCCCAGCATTTT	CAWSGQFSNQPQHF
TRBV11-2	-	-	TRBJ1-1	TGTGCCAGCAGCCTTACACTGAACACTGAAGCTTTCTTT	CASSLTLNTEAFF
TRBV4-3	TRBD2	-	TRBJ2-1	TGCGCCAGCAGCGACCTGGGACTAGCGGGGTCTAATGAGCAGTTCTTC	CASSDLGLAGSNEQFF
TRBV19	TRBD1	-	TRBJ2-6	TGTGCCAGTAGATTCGTCGACAGGGGGCTCGGGGCCAACGTCCTGACTTTC	CASRFVDRGLGANVLTF
TRBV15	-	few	TRBJ2-1	TGTGCCACCAGCAGACTCAACCCGGGCGATGAGCAGTTCTTC	CATSRLNPGDEQFF
TRBV7-7	-	-	TRBJ2-1	TGTGCTAGCAGCTTAGCGCTTTACAATGAGCAGTTCTTC	CASSLALYNEQFF
TRBV2	-	-	TRBJ2-2	TGTGCCAGCAGTGAGACTAGCACCGGGGAGCTGTTTTTT	CASSETSTGELFF
TRBV15	-	-	TRBJ1-5	TGTGCCACCAGCAGAGGGGGAGGTCATGGGCCCCAGCATTTT	CATSRGGGHGPQHF
TRBV28	-	few	TRBJ2-1	TGTGCCAGCAGTCGCCCGGGACAAATGGGTGAGCAGTTCTTC	CASSRPGQMGEQFF
TRBV27	-	-	TRBJ2-1	TGTGCCAGCAGGCGATACAATGAGCAGTTCTTC	CASRRYNEQFF
TRBV11-3	TRBD1	once	TRBJ2-5	TGTGCCAGCAGCTCTCCGGACAGGGGCCTCCTACGGGAGACCCAGTACTTC	CASSSPDRGLLRETQYF
TRBV5-6	-	-	TRBJ1-6	TGTGCCAGCAGCGATGGATCCTATAATTCACCCCTCCACTTT	CASSDGSYNSPLHF
TRBV7-3	TRBD2	-	TRBJ2-1	TGTGCCAGCAGCCCCGGGACTAGCGGGAGGAGCTCCTACAATGAGCAGTTCTTC	CASSPGTSGRSSYNEQFF
TRBV6-1	TRBD1	-	TRBJ2-1	TGTGCCAGCAGTGAAGAATGGGGGACAGGGTATGAGCAGTTCTTC	CASSEEWGTGYEQFF
TRBV18	-	-	TRBJ2-6	TGTGCCAGCTCACGGGACTGGAACTCTGGGGCCAACGTCCTGACTTTC	CASSRDWNSGANVLTF
TRBV4-1	-	-	TRBJ2-1	TGCGCCAGCAGCCACAGACAGGCCTCCTACAATGAGCAGTTCTTC	CASSHRQASYNEQFF